This section outlines one T cell receptor beta chain sequence together with its context. Germline V gene data show CDR1 as SGHRS and CDR2 as YFSETQ. V gave up 4 bases and J gave up 0 bases, with 8 bases separating them. The CDR3 length is 14 residues. The data derive from a study of ipilimumab plus nivolumab after autologous stem cell transplantation. Produced via immunoSEQ multiplex PCR; TCRdb's table is partial and in-frame only. The sample has 10,000 to 15,000 clones; 73% are singletons. The source was PBMCs, collected in a trial of ipilimumab plus nivolumab as post-transplant consolidation. This TCR was recovered from a male donor with diffuse large B-cell lymphoma. This rearrangement joins TRBV5-1 to TRBJ2-4; no firm D call. The CDR3 nucleotides read TGCGCCAGCAGCCCTTCCCCAGCCAAAAACATTCAGTACTTC. This encodes CASSPSPAKNIQYF. Complete variable domain (other parts from reference TRBV5-1 and TRBJ2-4): KAGVTQTPRYLIKTRGQQVTLSCSPISGHRSVSWYQQTPGQGLQFLFEYFSETQRNKGNFPGRFSGRQFSNSRSEMNVSTLELGDSALYLCASSPSPAKNIQYFGAGTRLSVL.